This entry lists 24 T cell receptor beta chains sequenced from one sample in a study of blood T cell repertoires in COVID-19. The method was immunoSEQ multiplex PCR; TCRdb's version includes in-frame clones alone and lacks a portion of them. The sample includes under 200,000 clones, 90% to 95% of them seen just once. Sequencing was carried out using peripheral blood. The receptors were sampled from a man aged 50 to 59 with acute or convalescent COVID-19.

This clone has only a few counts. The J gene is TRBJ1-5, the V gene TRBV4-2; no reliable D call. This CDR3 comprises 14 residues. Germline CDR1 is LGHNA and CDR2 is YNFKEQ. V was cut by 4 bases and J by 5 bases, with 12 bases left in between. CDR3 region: CASSPVPPDQPQHF. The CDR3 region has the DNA TGTGCCAGCAGCCCAGTCCCCCCCGATCAGCCCCAGCATTTT.

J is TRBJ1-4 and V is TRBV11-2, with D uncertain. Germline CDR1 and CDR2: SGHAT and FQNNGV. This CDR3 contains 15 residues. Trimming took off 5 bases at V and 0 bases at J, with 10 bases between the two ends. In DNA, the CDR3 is TGTGCCAGCAGCCGAACAATCTCAACTAATGAAAAACTGTTTTTT. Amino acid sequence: CASSRTISTNEKLFF.

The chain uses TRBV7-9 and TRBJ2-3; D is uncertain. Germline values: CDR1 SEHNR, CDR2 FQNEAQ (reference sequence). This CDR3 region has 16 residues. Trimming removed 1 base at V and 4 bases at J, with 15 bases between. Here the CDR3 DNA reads TGTGCCAGCAGCTTAGTCCGCCCGGGTAGTGCAGATACGCAGTATTTT. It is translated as CASSLVRPGSADTQYF.

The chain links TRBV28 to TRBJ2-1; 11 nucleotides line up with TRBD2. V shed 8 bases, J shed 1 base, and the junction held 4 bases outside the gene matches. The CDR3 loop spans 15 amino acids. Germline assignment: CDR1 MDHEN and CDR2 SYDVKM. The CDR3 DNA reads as TGTGCCAGCGCTAGCGGGGGGCTTTCCTACAATGAGCAGTTCTTC. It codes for CASASGGLSYNEQFF.

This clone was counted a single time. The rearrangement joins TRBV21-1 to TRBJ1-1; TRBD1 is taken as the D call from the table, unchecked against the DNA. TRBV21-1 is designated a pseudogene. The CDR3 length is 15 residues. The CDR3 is CASSKRGQGNTEAFF. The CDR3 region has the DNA TGTGCCAGCAGCAAGCGGGGACAGGGGAACACTGAAGCTTTCTTT.

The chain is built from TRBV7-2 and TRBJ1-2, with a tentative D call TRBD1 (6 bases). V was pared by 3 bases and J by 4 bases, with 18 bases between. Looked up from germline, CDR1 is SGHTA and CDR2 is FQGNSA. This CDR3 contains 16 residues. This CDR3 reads CASSLVAGAAFYGYTF. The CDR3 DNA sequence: TGTGCCAGCAGCTTGGTGGCGGGGGCGGCTTTCTATGGCTACACCTTC. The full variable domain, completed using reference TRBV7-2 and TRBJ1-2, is GAGVSQSPSNKVTEKGKDVELRCDPISGHTALYWYRQSLGQGLEFLIYFQGNSAPDKSGLPSDRFSAERTGGSVSTLTIQRTQQEDSAVYLCASSLVAGAAFYGYTFGSGTRLTVV.

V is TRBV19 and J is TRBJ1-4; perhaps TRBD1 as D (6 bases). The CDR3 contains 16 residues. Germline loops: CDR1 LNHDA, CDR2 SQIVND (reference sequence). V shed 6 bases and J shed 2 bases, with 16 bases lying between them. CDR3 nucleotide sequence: TGTGCCAGTAGCCACGGACAGCGAGAGACTAATGAAAAACTGTTTTTT. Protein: CASSHGQRETNEKLFF.

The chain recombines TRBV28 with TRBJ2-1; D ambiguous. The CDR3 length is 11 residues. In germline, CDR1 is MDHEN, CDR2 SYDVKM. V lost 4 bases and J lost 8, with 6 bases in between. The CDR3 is CASSSGDEQFF. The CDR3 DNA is TGTGCCAGCAGTTCTGGAGATGAGCAGTTCTTC. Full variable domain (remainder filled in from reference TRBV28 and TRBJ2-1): DVKVTQSSRYLVKRTGEKVFLECVQDMDHENMFWYRQDPGLGLRLIYFSYDVKMKEKGDIPEGYSVSREKKERFSLILESASTNQTSMYLCASSSGDEQFFGPGTRLTVL.

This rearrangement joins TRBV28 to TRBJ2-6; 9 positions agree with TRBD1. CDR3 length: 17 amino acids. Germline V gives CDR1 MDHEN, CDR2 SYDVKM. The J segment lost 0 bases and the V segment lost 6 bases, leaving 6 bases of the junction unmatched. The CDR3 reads CASSRTGAGSGANVLTF. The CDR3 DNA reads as TGTGCCAGCAGCCGGACAGGGGCTGGCTCTGGGGCCAACGTCCTGACTTTC.

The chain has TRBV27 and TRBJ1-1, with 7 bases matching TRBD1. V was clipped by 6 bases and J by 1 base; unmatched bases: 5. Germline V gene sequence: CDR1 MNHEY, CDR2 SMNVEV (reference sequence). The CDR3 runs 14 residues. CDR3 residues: CASSQRTGNTEAFF. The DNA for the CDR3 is TGTGCCAGCAGCCAGAGGACAGGGAACACTGAAGCTTTCTTT.

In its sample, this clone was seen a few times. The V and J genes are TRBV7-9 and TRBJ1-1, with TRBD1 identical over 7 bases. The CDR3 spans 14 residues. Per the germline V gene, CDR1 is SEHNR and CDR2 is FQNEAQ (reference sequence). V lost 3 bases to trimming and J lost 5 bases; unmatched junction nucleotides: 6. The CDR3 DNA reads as TGTGCCAGCAGCTTTGGAGGGGGCCGGACTGAAGCTTTCTTT. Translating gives CASSFGGGRTEAFF.

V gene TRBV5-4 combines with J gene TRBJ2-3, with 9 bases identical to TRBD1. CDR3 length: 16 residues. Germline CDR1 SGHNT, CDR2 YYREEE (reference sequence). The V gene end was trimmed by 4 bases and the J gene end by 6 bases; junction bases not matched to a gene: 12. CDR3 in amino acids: CASSLYRDRVKDTQYF. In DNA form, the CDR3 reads TGTGCCAGCAGCCTCTACCGGGACAGGGTTAAGGATACGCAGTATTTT.

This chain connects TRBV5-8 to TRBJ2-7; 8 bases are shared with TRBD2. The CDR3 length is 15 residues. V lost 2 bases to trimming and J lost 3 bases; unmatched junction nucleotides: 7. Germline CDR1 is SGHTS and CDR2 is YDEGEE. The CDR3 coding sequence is TGTGCCAGCAGCTTACCGGGGGGGTCACACTACGAGCAGTACTTC. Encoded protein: CASSLPGGSHYEQYF.

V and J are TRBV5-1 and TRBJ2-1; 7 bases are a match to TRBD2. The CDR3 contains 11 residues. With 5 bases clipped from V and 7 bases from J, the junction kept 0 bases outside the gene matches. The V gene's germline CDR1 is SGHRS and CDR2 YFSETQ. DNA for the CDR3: TGCGCCAGCAGGGGAGGGAATGAGCAGTTCTTC. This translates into CASRGGNEQFF.

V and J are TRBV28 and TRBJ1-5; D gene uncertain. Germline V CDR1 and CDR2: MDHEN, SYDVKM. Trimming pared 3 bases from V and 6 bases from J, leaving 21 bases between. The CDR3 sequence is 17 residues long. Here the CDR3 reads CASSLSSSGRIAQPQHF. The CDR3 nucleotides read TGTGCCAGCAGTTTGAGTTCCTCTGGGAGAATCGCTCAGCCCCAGCATTTT.

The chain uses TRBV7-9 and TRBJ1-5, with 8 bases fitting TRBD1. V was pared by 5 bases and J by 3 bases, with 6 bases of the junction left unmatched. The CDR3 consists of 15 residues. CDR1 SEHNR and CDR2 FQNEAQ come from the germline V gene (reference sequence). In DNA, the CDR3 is TGTGCCAGCAGCCCCGGGACAGGAGACAATCAGCCCCAGCATTTT. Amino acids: CASSPGTGDNQPQHF.

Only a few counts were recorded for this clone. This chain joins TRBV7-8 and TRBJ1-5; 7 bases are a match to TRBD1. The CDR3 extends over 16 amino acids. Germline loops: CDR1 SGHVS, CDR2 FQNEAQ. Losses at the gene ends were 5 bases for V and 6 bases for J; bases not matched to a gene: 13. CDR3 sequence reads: CASSGPRQGDSQPQHF. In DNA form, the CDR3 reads TGTGCCAGCAGCGGACCCCGGCAGGGGGATAGTCAGCCCCAGCATTTT.

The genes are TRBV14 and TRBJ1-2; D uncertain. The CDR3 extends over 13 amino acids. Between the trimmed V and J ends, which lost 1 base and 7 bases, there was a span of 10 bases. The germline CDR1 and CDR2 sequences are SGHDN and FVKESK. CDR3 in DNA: TGTGCCAGCAGCCAAGGCCGGGGATCTGGCTACACCTTC. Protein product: CASSQGRGSGYTF.

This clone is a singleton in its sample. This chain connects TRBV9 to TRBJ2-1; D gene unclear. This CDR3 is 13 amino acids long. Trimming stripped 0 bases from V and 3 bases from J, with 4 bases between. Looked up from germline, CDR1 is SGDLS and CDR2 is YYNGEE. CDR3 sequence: CASSVGHYNEQFF. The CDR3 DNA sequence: TGTGCCAGCAGCGTAGGGCACTACAATGAGCAGTTCTTC.

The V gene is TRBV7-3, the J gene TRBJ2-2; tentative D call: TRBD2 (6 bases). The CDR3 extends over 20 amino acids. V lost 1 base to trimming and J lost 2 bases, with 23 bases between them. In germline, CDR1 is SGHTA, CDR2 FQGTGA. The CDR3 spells CASSLIGGYSGSINTGELFF. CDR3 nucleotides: TGTGCCAGCAGCTTAATTGGGGGGTACAGTGGGTCGATCAACACCGGGGAGCTGTTTTTT.

The DNA of the CDR3 is TGCAGTGCTAGTAAGCAGGTCAATCAGCCCCAGCATTTT. It is translated as CSASKQVNQPQHF. J is TRBJ1-5 and V is TRBV20-1; D gene uncertain. The CDR3 totals 13 residues. The germline V gene encodes CDR1 DFQATT and CDR2 SNEGSKA (reference sequence). V was shortened by 3 bases and J by 3 bases, with 9 bases between the two germline ends.

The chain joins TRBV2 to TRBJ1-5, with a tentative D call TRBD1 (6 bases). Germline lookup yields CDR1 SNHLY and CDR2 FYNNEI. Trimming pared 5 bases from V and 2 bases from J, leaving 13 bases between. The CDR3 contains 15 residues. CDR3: CASSYREGGNQPQHF. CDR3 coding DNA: TGTGCCAGCAGTTACAGGGAGGGCGGCAATCAGCCCCAGCATTTT.

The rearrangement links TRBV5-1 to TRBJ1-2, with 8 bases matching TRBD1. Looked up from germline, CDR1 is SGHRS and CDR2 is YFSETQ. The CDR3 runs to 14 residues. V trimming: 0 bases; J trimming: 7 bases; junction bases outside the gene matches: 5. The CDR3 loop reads CASSLAGQGRGYTF. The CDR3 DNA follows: TGCGCCAGCAGCTTGGCCGGACAGGGTCGTGGCTACACCTTC.

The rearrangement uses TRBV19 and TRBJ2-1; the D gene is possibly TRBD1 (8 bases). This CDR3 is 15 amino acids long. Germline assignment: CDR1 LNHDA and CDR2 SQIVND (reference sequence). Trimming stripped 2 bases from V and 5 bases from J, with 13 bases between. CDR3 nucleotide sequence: TGTGCCAGTAGTATAAGCGGGACAGGCCACAATGAGCAGTTCTTC. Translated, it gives CASSISGTGHNEQFF. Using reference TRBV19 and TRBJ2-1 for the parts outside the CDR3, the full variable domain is DGGITQSPKYLFRKEGQNVTLSCEQNLNHDAMYWYRQDPGQGLRLIYYSQIVNDFQKGDIAEGYSVSREKKESFPLTVTSAQKNPTAFYLCASSISGTGHNEQFFGPGTRLTVL.